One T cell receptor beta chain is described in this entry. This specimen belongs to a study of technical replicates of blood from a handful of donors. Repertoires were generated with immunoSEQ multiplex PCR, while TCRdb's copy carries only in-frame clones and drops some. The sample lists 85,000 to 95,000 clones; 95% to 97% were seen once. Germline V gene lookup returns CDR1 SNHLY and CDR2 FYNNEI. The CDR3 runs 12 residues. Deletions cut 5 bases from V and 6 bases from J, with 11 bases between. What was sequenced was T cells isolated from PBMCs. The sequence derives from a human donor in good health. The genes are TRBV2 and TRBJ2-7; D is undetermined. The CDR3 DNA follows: TGTGCCAGCAGTCCTGTTTCGTTCGAGCAGTACTTC. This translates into CASSPVSFEQYF.